Each of the 20 T cell receptor beta chains below was sequenced from the same sample in a study of cytomegalovirus exposure and HLA in healthy donors. PCR was performed using 60 Vbeta and 13 Jbeta primers. The data were produced by immunoSEQ multiplex PCR, yet TCRdb's version contains in-frame clones alone and is incomplete. This table has around 130,000 clones, about 80% appearing once. The source material was PBMCs. These TCRs come from a man between 25 and 39 years old in good health and CMV-seronegative.

CDR3 nucleotides: TGTGCCAGCAGTGACGACATTCTTACAATTGGGAACACTGAAGCTTTCTTT. It specifies CASSDDILTIGNTEAFF. V gene TRBV6-1 combines with J gene TRBJ1-1; D is uncertain. This CDR3 has 17 amino acids. V shed 3 bases and J shed 1 base, with 18 bases lying between them. CDR1 is MNHNS and CDR2 is SASEGT in the germline V gene.

The V gene is TRBV9, the J gene TRBJ1-5; 9 bases agree with TRBD1. CDR1 and CDR2 from the germline V gene are SGDLS and YYNGEE. V shed 3 bases and J 6 bases; nucleotides not matched to a gene: 4. CDR3 length equals 14 residues. The CDR3 sequence is CASSATGGFQPQHF. The CDR3 coding sequence is TGTGCCAGCAGCGCCACAGGGGGCTTTCAGCCCCAGCATTTT. Full variable domain (rest looked up from reference TRBV9 and TRBJ1-5): DSGVTQTPKHLITATGQRVTLRCSPRSGDLSVYWYQQSLDQGLQFLIQYYNGEERAKGNILERFSAQQFPDLHSELNLSSLELGDSALYFCASSATGGFQPQHFGDGTRLSIL.

This sequence joins TRBV11-3 and TRBJ2-7, with 9 bases matching TRBD1. The germline V gene has CDR1 SGHNT and CDR2 YENEEA. With 1 base clipped from V and 1 base from J, the junction kept 5 bases outside the gene matches. The CDR3 covers 16 residues. The CDR3 nucleotides read TGTGCCAGCAGCTTAGCCAGGGGGACAGGGTCCTACGAGCAGTACTTC. Encoded protein: CASSLARGTGSYEQYF.

The chain has TRBV6-1 and TRBJ2-7; 11 nucleotides line up with TRBD1. CDR1 is MNHNS, CDR2 SASEGT, per germline. This CDR3 has 15 amino acids. V trimming: 9 bases; J trimming: 2 bases; junction bases outside the gene matches: 9. CDR3 sequence: CASSNPGQGAYEQYF. The CDR3 coding sequence is TGTGCCAGTTCCAACCCGGGACAGGGGGCCTACGAGCAGTACTTC.

In regard to this clone: Relative to the germline gene, one junction end is altered; a read error may explain this. The chain links TRBV6-1 to TRBJ1-5, with 8 positions matching TRBD1. Germline CDR1 and CDR2: MNHNS and SASEGT. There are 15 residues in the CDR3. Here the CDR3 reads CASSEGPGGGQPQNF. CDR3 coding DNA: TGTGCCAGCAGTGAGGGGCCAGGGGGCGGACAGCCCCAGAATTTT.

The gene calls are TRBV9 and TRBJ2-7; the match to TRBD1 covers 9 bases. The CDR3 is made up of 15 amino acids. Unmatched junction bases numbered 4, after V lost 3 bases and J lost 0 bases. Germline CDR1 reads SGDLS; CDR2 reads YYNGEE. The CDR3, as DNA: TGTGCCAGCAGCGAAGGACAGGGGATCTCCTACGAGCAGTACTTC. It codes for CASSEGQGISYEQYF. Full variable domain (outside the CDR3, taken from reference TRBV9 and TRBJ2-7): DSGVTQTPKHLITATGQRVTLRCSPRSGDLSVYWYQQSLDQGLQFLIQYYNGEERAKGNILERFSAQQFPDLHSELNLSSLELGDSALYFCASSEGQGISYEQYFGPGTRLTVT.

The V and J genes are TRBV18 and TRBJ1-5; D is possibly TRBD1 (6 bases). Trimming took off 1 base at V and 0 bases at J, with 13 bases between the two ends. This CDR3 region has 17 residues. The germline CDR1 and CDR2 sequences are KGHSH and LQKENI. This chain's CDR3 is CASSPLGGKYSNQPQHF. The CDR3 nucleotides are TGTGCCAGCTCACCACTAGGGGGAAAATATAGCAATCAGCCCCAGCATTTT.

This clone is a singleton in its sample. The CDR3 loop is CAIRAGQGLSVDTEAFF. DNA for the CDR3: TGTGCCATCAGAGCCGGACAGGGGCTAAGTGTAGACACTGAAGCTTTCTTT. This chain uses TRBV10-3 with TRBJ1-1; the match to TRBD1 covers 9 bases. Germline CDR1 and CDR2: ENHRY and SYGVKD. Germline trimming cut 6 bases from V and 3 bases from J; bases unmatched to any gene: 14. This CDR3 is 17 amino acids long.

The chain is built from TRBV2 and TRBJ1-5, with D tentatively TRBD1 (5 bases). The V end was cut by 1 base, the J end by 6 bases, with 13 bases between. CDR1 SNHLY and CDR2 FYNNEI come from the germline V gene. This CDR3 has 15 residues. The CDR3 coding sequence is TGTGCCAGCAGTGAAGGCCAGGGTTCCTTTCAGCCCCAGCATTTT. It codes for CASSEGQGSFQPQHF.

This chain joins TRBV27 and TRBJ1-2, with TRBD1 matching over 10 bases. Unmatched junction bases numbered 13, after V lost 5 bases and J lost 4 bases. This CDR3 spans 17 amino acids. The germline V gene encodes CDR1 MNHEY and CDR2 SMNVEV (reference sequence). CDR3 coding DNA: TGTGCCAGCAGTATAAAGCCGACAGGGGGCCTTTCCTATGGCTACACCTTC. Translating it yields CASSIKPTGGLSYGYTF.

The J gene is TRBJ2-7, the V gene TRBV5-1; D might be TRBD1 (6 bases). The germline CDR1 and CDR2 sequences are SGHRS and YFSETQ. This CDR3 spans 13 amino acids. V lost 0 bases and J 7 bases, leaving 11 bases between the germline ends. The DNA for the CDR3 is TGCGCCAGCAGCTTGGGAGGGGGTTGGGAGCAGTACTTC. Protein sequence: CASSLGGGWEQYF.

A few counts support this clone. The chain carries TRBV18 and TRBJ1-5; D unclear. In germline, CDR1 is KGHSH, CDR2 LQKENI. The CDR3 consists of 13 residues. Trimming took 0 bases from V and 3 from J, leaving 3 bases between them. The CDR3 sequence is CASSPPNNQPQHF. CDR3 in DNA: TGTGCCAGCTCACCACCCAACAATCAGCCCCAGCATTTT.

The DNA of the CDR3 is TGTGCCAGTAGTTTCCGGACAGGGGACTACGAGCAGTACTTC. Residues: CASSFRTGDYEQYF. The rearrangement uses TRBV19 and TRBJ2-7; 9 positions agree with TRBD1. CDR1 LNHDA and CDR2 SQIVND come from the germline V gene (reference sequence). The CDR3 has 14 amino acids. V shed 5 bases and J 3 bases; nucleotides not matched to a gene: 5. Using reference TRBV19 and TRBJ2-7 for the parts outside the CDR3, the full variable domain is DGGITQSPKYLFRKEGQNVTLSCEQNLNHDAMYWYRQDPGQGLRLIYYSQIVNDFQKGDIAEGYSVSREKKESFPLTVTSAQKNPTAFYLCASSFRTGDYEQYFGPGTRLTVT.

The genes are TRBV7-2 and TRBJ2-7; perhaps TRBD2 as D (5 bases). The V end lost 2 bases, the J end lost 3 bases, and 14 bases lay between the germline ends. The CDR3 runs to 15 residues. Germline V lookup: CDR1 SGHTA, CDR2 FQGNSA. The CDR3 spells CASSLLYSGSYEQYF. The CDR3 bases are TGTGCCAGCAGCTTATTGTACAGCGGTAGCTACGAGCAGTACTTC.

The V gene is TRBV29-1, the J gene TRBJ2-1; no firm D call. Germline CDR1 SQVTM, CDR2 ANQGSEA. V lost 0 bases, J lost 5 bases, and 14 bases lay in between. The CDR3 extends over 15 amino acids. The CDR3 protein is CSVEDWQRGNNEQFF. In DNA, the CDR3 is TGCAGCGTTGAAGATTGGCAGCGAGGAAACAATGAGCAGTTCTTC.

This chain uses TRBV7-6 with TRBJ1-1; tentatively, D is TRBD1 (6 bases). The CDR3 runs to 13 residues. The germline V and J ends were trimmed by 6 bases and 5 bases, with 13 bases remaining between them. Looked up from germline, CDR1 is SGHVS and CDR2 is FNYEAQ. CDR3 loop: CASRQGVETEAFF. The CDR3 DNA reads TGTGCCAGCAGACAGGGTGTGGAGACTGAAGCTTTCTTT.

V gene TRBV18 combines with J gene TRBJ1-5; D might be TRBD1 (6 bases). The germline V and J ends were trimmed by 4 bases and 3 bases, with 16 bases remaining between them. This CDR3 has 16 amino acids. Germline loops: CDR1 KGHSH, CDR2 LQKENI. Here the CDR3 reads CASSHRTEATNQPQHF. The CDR3 DNA follows: TGTGCCAGCTCACACCGGACAGAAGCAACCAATCAGCCCCAGCATTTT.

The rearrangement joins TRBV6-1 to TRBJ2-7; tentative D call: TRBD1 (6 bases). Germline-derived CDR1 and CDR2 are MNHNS and SASEGT. Trimming took off 2 bases at V and 9 bases at J, with 17 bases between the two ends. This CDR3 has 14 residues. DNA for the CDR3: TGTGCCAGCAGTGAAAAAAGACAGGCTTCCTGGCAGTACTTC. Protein sequence: CASSEKRQASWQYF.

V is TRBV2 and J is TRBJ2-7; TRBD2 might be the D (5 bases). Deletions cut 4 bases from V and 3 bases from J, with 10 bases between. Germline assignment: CDR1 SNHLY and CDR2 FYNNEI. The CDR3 has 13 amino acids. The CDR3 loop reads CASSAGELYEQYF. DNA for the CDR3: TGTGCCAGCAGTGCCGGGGAACTCTACGAGCAGTACTTC.

This chain uses TRBV28 with TRBJ1-4, with 7 bases matching TRBD1. Germline V CDR1 and CDR2: MDHEN, SYDVKM. This CDR3 region has 16 residues. With V trimmed by 2 bases and J by 14 bases, 17 bases remained unmatched. CDR3: CASSLLGGQSSCGLFF. In DNA, the CDR3 is TGTGCCAGCAGTTTACTGGGGGGACAGAGCTCTTGTGGGCTGTTTTTT.